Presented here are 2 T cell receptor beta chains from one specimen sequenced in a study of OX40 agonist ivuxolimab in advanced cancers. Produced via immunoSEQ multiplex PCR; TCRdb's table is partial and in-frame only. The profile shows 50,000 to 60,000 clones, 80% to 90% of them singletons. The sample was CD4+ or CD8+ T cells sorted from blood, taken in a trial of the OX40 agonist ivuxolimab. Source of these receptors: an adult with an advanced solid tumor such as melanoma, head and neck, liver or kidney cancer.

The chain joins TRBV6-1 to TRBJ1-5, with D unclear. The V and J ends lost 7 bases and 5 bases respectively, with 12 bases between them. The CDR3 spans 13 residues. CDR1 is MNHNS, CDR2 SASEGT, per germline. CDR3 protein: CASNQDRYQPQHF. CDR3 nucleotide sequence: TGTGCCAGCAACCAGGACCGATATCAGCCCCAGCATTTT.

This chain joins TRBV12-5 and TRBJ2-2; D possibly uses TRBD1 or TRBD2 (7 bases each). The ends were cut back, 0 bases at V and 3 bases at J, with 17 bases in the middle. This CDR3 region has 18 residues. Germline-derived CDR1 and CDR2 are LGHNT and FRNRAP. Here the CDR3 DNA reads TGTGCTAGTGGTTTGGTACAGGGGCGGGAGCGGGACACCGGGGAGCTGTTTTTT. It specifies CASGLVQGRERDTGELFF.